This TCR beta chain was captured in a study of CD8+ T cells in alopecia areata. Germline V gives CDR1 SQVTM, CDR2 ANQGSEA. V was clipped by 7 bases and J by 6 bases; unmatched bases: 4. This CDR3 has 11 amino acids. It was cDNA, reverse transcribed from extracted RNA, that served as the sequencing template. Here immunoSEQ multiplex PCR was the method, and the copy in TCRdb shows in-frame clones only, minus some. This table holds around 160,000 clones, roughly 50% found once. The rearrangement uses TRBV29-1 and TRBJ1-1; 8 bases are shared with TRBD1. Input material: CD4+ T cells sorted from blood. This receptor was identified in a human donor with alopecia areata. The CDR3 DNA is TGCAGCGAAAGGACAGGGTCTGAAGCTTTCTTT. Residues: CSERTGSEAFF.